A selection of T cell receptor beta chains follows, all from one sample in a study of T-cell memory formation after mild COVID-19. TCRdb reprocessed the 5' RACE reads with MiXCR, giving one entry per CDR3 protein. Of approximately 300,000 distinct CDR3 sequences listed, roughly a fifth are singletons. The sample was PBMCs or a T cell subset sorted from them (not recorded which). These receptors were taken from a young man who had mild COVID-19 (a few samples of this study predate the infection). Cell type and time point are not known. CDR3s include the opening cysteine and the closing phenylalanine or tryptophan. Each record gives: D gene, V gene, clone size, J gene, CDR3 DNA, CDR3 protein. The D gene is left open where the match is weak. Size values are once, few and many counts, or a class for expanded clones, and some rows have none.

d_call: TRBD2; v_call: TRBV6-5; clone_size: -; j_call: TRBJ2-2; cdr3_nt: TGTGCCAGCAGTTACTCATTACTAGCGGGGGGCTCCGGGGAGCTGTTTTTT; cdr3_aa: CASSYSLLAGGSGELFF
d_call: -; v_call: TRBV4-1; clone_size: -; j_call: TRBJ2-7; cdr3_nt: TGCGCCAGCAGCCAAGATCCGACACCGTCCTACGAGCAGTACTTC; cdr3_aa: CASSQDPTPSYEQYF
d_call: -; v_call: TRBV6-2/TRBV6-3; clone_size: -; j_call: TRBJ1-2; cdr3_nt: TGTGCCAGCAGTTACGGGGCGGACTATGGCTACACCTTC; cdr3_aa: CASSYGADYGYTF
d_call: TRBD1; v_call: TRBV7-9; clone_size: many; j_call: TRBJ2-5; cdr3_nt: TGTGCCAGCACACCGGGACAGGGCTTTGTTCGGCGGGAGACCCAGTACTTC; cdr3_aa: CASTPGQGFVRRETQYF
d_call: TRBD1; v_call: TRBV29-1; clone_size: -; j_call: TRBJ2-5; cdr3_nt: TGCAGCGCCGAGCTTGATCAACCGGGACAGCCTAAAGAGACCCAGTACTTC; cdr3_aa: CSAELDQPGQPKETQYF
d_call: -; v_call: TRBV18; clone_size: few; j_call: TRBJ1-6; cdr3_nt: TGTGCCAGCTCACCACCCAATTCACCCCTCCACTTT; cdr3_aa: CASSPPNSPLHF
d_call: -; v_call: TRBV7-2; clone_size: many; j_call: TRBJ1-1; cdr3_nt: TGTGCCAGCAGCCTGAGCGGGGGCAGCACTGAAGCTTTCTTT; cdr3_aa: CASSLSGGSTEAFF
d_call: TRBD1; v_call: TRBV5-1; clone_size: -; j_call: TRBJ1-2; cdr3_nt: TGCGCCAGCAGCTTGGAGATCGACAGGGGTACCTATGGCTACACCTTC; cdr3_aa: CASSLEIDRGTYGYTF
d_call: -; v_call: TRBV7-9; clone_size: -; j_call: TRBJ1-4; cdr3_nt: TGTGCCAGCAGCTTAACAAGGGGTTATAATGAAAAACTGTTTTTT; cdr3_aa: CASSLTRGYNEKLFF
d_call: -; v_call: TRBV12-3/TRBV12-4; clone_size: -; j_call: TRBJ1-1; cdr3_nt: TGTGCCAGCAGCATTACCTGGAACACTGAAGCTTTCTTT; cdr3_aa: CASSITWNTEAFF
d_call: -; v_call: TRBV14; clone_size: few; j_call: TRBJ1-1; cdr3_nt: TGTGCCAGCAGCCATACCTCAGGCGAAAGGACTGAAGCTTTCTTT; cdr3_aa: CASSHTSGERTEAFF
d_call: TRBD2; v_call: TRBV9; clone_size: -; j_call: TRBJ2-1; cdr3_nt: TGTGCCAGCAGCGCGGGACTAGCGGGGTTGAATGAGCAGTTCTTC; cdr3_aa: CASSAGLAGLNEQFF
d_call: -; v_call: TRBV19; clone_size: -; j_call: TRBJ1-2; cdr3_nt: TGTGCCAGTACTCCGGACCGCATCTATGGCTACACCTTC; cdr3_aa: CASTPDRIYGYTF
d_call: -; v_call: TRBV12-3/TRBV12-4; clone_size: -; j_call: TRBJ1-1; cdr3_nt: TGTGCCAGCAGCCGAACTTCTGTTGGGTCCACTGAAGCTTTCTTT; cdr3_aa: CASSRTSVGSTEAFF
d_call: -; v_call: TRBV18; clone_size: many; j_call: TRBJ2-1; cdr3_nt: TGTGCCAGCTCACGCGACTACAATGAGCAGTTCTTC; cdr3_aa: CASSRDYNEQFF
d_call: -; v_call: TRBV25-1; clone_size: few; j_call: TRBJ1-1; cdr3_nt: TGTGCCAGCAGAAGAGTTCGGGACACGAACACTGAAGCTTTCTTT; cdr3_aa: CASRRVRDTNTEAFF
d_call: -; v_call: TRBV20-1; clone_size: few; j_call: TRBJ2-5; cdr3_nt: TGCAGTGCTAGTACAACAGGGAGGGAGACCCAGTACTTC; cdr3_aa: CSASTTGRETQYF
d_call: -; v_call: TRBV11-2; clone_size: few; j_call: TRBJ2-7; cdr3_nt: TGTGCCAGCAGCTTAGATTCGGGCGCTCGGGAGCAGTACTTC; cdr3_aa: CASSLDSGAREQYF
d_call: TRBD1; v_call: TRBV3-1; clone_size: -; j_call: TRBJ1-2; cdr3_nt: TGTGCCAGCAGCCAAGGGGGACAGTTCTATGGCTACACCTTC; cdr3_aa: CASSQGGQFYGYTF
d_call: -; v_call: TRBV27; clone_size: -; j_call: TRBJ1-4; cdr3_nt: TGTGCCAGCAGCGCGGGCCAGGGTAAAAAAAAACTGTTTTTT; cdr3_aa: CASSAGQGKKKLFF
d_call: -; v_call: TRBV24-1; clone_size: -; j_call: TRBJ1-1; cdr3_nt: TGTGCCGGAAGGCCGGCAGGGTCGACGAACACTGAAGCTTTCTTT; cdr3_aa: CAGRPAGSTNTEAFF
d_call: TRBD1; v_call: TRBV3-1; clone_size: -; j_call: TRBJ1-2; cdr3_nt: TGTGCCAGCAGCCCAACCAGGGGGTATGGCTACACCTTC; cdr3_aa: CASSPTRGYGYTF
d_call: -; v_call: TRBV28; clone_size: many; j_call: TRBJ2-6; cdr3_nt: TGTGCCAGCAGTTTATCCATCTTCGAGGTCCTCGGGGCCAACGTCCTGACTTTC; cdr3_aa: CASSLSIFEVLGANVLTF
d_call: TRBD2; v_call: TRBV7-9; clone_size: few; j_call: TRBJ2-3; cdr3_nt: TGTGCCAGCCCCGGCAGCGGGGGAACTAGCACAGATACGCAGTATTTT; cdr3_aa: CASPGSGGTSTDTQYF
d_call: TRBD2; v_call: TRBV5-6; clone_size: -; j_call: TRBJ2-3; cdr3_nt: TGTGCCAGCAGCGCCCTTGGGGGGGGTGCAGATACGAAGTATTTT; cdr3_aa: CASSALGGGADTKYF
d_call: -; v_call: TRBV20-1; clone_size: -; j_call: TRBJ2-3; cdr3_nt: TGCAGTGCTAGAGGGGGGAGGAGCACAGATACGCAGTATTTT; cdr3_aa: CSARGGRSTDTQYF
d_call: -; v_call: TRBV7-2; clone_size: -; j_call: TRBJ2-5; cdr3_nt: TGTGCCAGCAGCTGGGGGGGGCGCGAGACCCAGTACTTC; cdr3_aa: CASSWGGRETQYF
d_call: TRBD2; v_call: TRBV4-2; clone_size: few; j_call: TRBJ2-7; cdr3_nt: TGTGCCAGCAGCCCACTGGGACTAGCGGGCGAGCAGTACTTC; cdr3_aa: CASSPLGLAGEQYF
d_call: -; v_call: TRBV5-1; clone_size: -; j_call: TRBJ2-5; cdr3_nt: TGCGCCAGCAGCTTGGGGGGAGGACTAGAGACCCAGTACTTC; cdr3_aa: CASSLGGGLETQYF
d_call: -; v_call: TRBV7-9; clone_size: few; j_call: TRBJ1-1; cdr3_nt: TGTGCCAGCAGCTTAGCGCAGGGAGTGGCCACTGAAGCTTTCTTT; cdr3_aa: CASSLAQGVATEAFF
d_call: -; v_call: TRBV4-3; clone_size: -; j_call: TRBJ2-7; cdr3_nt: -; cdr3_aa: CASSQDFGSGKQYF
d_call: -; v_call: TRBV20-1; clone_size: -; j_call: TRBJ1-5; cdr3_nt: TGCAGTGTGGGGGGGAGCAATCAGCCCCAGCATTTT; cdr3_aa: CSVGGSNQPQHF
d_call: -; v_call: TRBV9; clone_size: few; j_call: TRBJ1-5; cdr3_nt: TGTGCCAGCAGCGTAGCGCCCTTTAATCAGCCCCAGCATTTT; cdr3_aa: CASSVAPFNQPQHF
d_call: -; v_call: TRBV20-1; clone_size: few; j_call: TRBJ2-4; cdr3_nt: TGCAGTGCTATGAGGGGGGGGCTCGAGTCCAAAAACATTCAGTACTTC; cdr3_aa: CSAMRGGLESKNIQYF
d_call: -; v_call: TRBV29-1; clone_size: few; j_call: TRBJ1-1; cdr3_nt: TGCAGCGTTGTACGGGGGGGCGCTGAAGCTTTCTTT; cdr3_aa: CSVVRGGAEAFF
d_call: -; v_call: TRBV5-1; clone_size: once; j_call: TRBJ2-2; cdr3_nt: TGCGCCAGCAGCTTGGGCTATGTGTCCACCGGGGAGCTGTTTTTT; cdr3_aa: CASSLGYVSTGELFF
d_call: -; v_call: TRBV4-3; clone_size: few; j_call: TRBJ1-4; cdr3_nt: TGCGCCAGCAGCCAAGCGGTAGTAGGGGGAACTAATGAAAAACTGTTTTTT; cdr3_aa: CASSQAVVGGTNEKLFF
d_call: TRBD1; v_call: TRBV7-6; clone_size: few; j_call: TRBJ1-6; cdr3_nt: TGTGCCAGCAGCTTAGTGGAGACAGGGCCTTCACCCCTCCACTTT; cdr3_aa: CASSLVETGPSPLHF
d_call: TRBD2; v_call: TRBV5-1; clone_size: few; j_call: TRBJ2-3; cdr3_nt: TGCGCCAGCAGCATAACTAGCGGGGGGGCCTCAGATACGCAGTATTTT; cdr3_aa: CASSITSGGASDTQYF
d_call: -; v_call: TRBV5-1; clone_size: -; j_call: TRBJ2-2; cdr3_nt: TGCGCCAGCAGCCCCTATTCTATCGGGGGAGCATACACCGGGGAGCTGTTTTTT; cdr3_aa: CASSPYSIGGAYTGELFF
d_call: TRBD1; v_call: TRBV7-9; clone_size: few; j_call: TRBJ1-1; cdr3_nt: TGTGCCAGCAGCTTAGGGACAGGGGTATCTGAAGCTTTCTTT; cdr3_aa: CASSLGTGVSEAFF
d_call: TRBD1; v_call: TRBV6-6; clone_size: -; j_call: TRBJ1-1; cdr3_nt: TGTGCCAGCAGTGGACAGGGTTTAACTGAAGCTTTCTTT; cdr3_aa: CASSGQGLTEAFF
d_call: -; v_call: TRBV7-9; clone_size: many; j_call: TRBJ2-1; cdr3_nt: TGTGCCAGCAGCTCTCCAACGGGGGGCCACAATGAGCAGTTCTTC; cdr3_aa: CASSSPTGGHNEQFF